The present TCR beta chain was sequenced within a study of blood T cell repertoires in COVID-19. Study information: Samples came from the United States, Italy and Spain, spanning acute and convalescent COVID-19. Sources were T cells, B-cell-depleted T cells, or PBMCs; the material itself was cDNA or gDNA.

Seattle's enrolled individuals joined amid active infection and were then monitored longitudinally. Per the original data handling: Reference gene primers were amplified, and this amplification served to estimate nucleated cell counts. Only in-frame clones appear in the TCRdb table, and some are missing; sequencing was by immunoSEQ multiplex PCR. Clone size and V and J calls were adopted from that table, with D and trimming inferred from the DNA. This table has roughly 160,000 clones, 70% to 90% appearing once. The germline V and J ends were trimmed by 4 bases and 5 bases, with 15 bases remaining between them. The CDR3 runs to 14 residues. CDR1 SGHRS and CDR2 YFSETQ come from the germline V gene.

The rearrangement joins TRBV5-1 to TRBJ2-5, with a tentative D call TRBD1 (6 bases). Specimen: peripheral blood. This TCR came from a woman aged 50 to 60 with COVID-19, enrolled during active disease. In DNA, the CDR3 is TGCGCCAGCAGCAACCCAGGGGTAGTGGAGACCCAGTACTTC. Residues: CASSNPGVVETQYF. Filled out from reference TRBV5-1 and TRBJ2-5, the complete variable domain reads KAGVTQTPRYLIKTRGQQVTLSCSPISGHRSVSWYQQTPGQGLQFLFEYFSETQRNKGNFPGRFSGRQFSNSRSEMNVSTLELGDSALYLCASSNPGVVETQYFGPGTRLLVL.